This paragraph covers one T cell receptor beta chain sequence. The sample comes from a study of blood T cell repertoires in COVID-19. Looking at the study overall: Specimens from acute and convalescent COVID-19 originated in the United States, Italy and Spain.

V lost 6 bases, J lost 3 bases, and 8 bases stayed unmatched. Germline CDR1 SGHNT, CDR2 YYREEE (reference sequence). CDR3 size: 14 residues. The method was immunoSEQ multiplex PCR; TCRdb's version includes in-frame clones alone and lacks a portion of them. The table records 150,000 to 200,000 clones, 70% to 80% of them present only once. J is TRBJ1-1 and V is TRBV5-4, with TRBD1 matching over 7 bases. The sequence was collected from a woman aged 40 to 49 with COVID-19, enrolled during active disease. Sequencing was carried out using peripheral blood. CDR3 sequence: CASKKQGPDTEAFF. CDR3 sequence (DNA): TGTGCCAGCAAGAAACAGGGGCCCGACACTGAAGCTTTCTTT.